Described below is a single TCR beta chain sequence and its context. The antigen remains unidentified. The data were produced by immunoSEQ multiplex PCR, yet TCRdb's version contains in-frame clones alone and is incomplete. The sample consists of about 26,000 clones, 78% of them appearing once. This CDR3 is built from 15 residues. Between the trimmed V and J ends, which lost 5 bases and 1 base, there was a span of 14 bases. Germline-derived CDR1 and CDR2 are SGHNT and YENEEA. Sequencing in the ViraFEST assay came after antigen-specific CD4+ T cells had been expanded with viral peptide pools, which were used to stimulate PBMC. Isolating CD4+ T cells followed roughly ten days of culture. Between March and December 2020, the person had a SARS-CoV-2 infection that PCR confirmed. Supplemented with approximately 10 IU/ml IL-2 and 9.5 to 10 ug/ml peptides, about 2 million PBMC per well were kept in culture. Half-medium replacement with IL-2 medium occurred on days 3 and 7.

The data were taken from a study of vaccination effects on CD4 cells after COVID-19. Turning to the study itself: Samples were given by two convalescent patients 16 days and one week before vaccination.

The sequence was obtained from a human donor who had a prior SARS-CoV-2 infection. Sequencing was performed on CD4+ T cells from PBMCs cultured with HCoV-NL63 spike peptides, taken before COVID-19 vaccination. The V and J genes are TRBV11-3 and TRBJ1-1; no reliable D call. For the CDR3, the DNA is TGTGCCAGCAGCCCTGAGGCCGGGTCGAACACTGAAGCTTTCTTT. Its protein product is CASSPEAGSNTEAFF. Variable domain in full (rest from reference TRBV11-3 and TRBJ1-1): EAGVVQSPRYKIIEKKQPVAFWCNPISGHNTLYWYLQNLGQGPELLIRYENEEAVDDSQLPKDRFSAERLKGVDSTLKIQPAELGDSAVYLCASSPEAGSNTEAFFGQGTRLTVV.